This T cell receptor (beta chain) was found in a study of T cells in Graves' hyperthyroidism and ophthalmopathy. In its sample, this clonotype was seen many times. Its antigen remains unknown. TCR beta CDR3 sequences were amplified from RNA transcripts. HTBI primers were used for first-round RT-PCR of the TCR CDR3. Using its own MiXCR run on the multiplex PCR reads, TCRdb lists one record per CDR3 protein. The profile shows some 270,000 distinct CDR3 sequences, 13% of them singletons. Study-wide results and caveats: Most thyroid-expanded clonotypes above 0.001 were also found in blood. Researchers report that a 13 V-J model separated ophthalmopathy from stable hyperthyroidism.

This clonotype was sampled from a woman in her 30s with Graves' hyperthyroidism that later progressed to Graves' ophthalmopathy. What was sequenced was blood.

DNA for the CDR3: TGTGCCAGCAGCTCCTTCGGCGGGACCTTATTTGAGCAGTTCTTC. It yields the protein CASSSFGGTLFEQFF. The V and J genes are TRBV6-2 or TRBV6-3 and TRBJ2-1; possible D gene TRBD2, 6 bases. Per germline, CDR1 MNHEY and CDR2 SVGEGT. CDR3 length: 15 amino acids. The germline V and J ends were trimmed by 6 bases and 9 bases, with 21 bases remaining between them.